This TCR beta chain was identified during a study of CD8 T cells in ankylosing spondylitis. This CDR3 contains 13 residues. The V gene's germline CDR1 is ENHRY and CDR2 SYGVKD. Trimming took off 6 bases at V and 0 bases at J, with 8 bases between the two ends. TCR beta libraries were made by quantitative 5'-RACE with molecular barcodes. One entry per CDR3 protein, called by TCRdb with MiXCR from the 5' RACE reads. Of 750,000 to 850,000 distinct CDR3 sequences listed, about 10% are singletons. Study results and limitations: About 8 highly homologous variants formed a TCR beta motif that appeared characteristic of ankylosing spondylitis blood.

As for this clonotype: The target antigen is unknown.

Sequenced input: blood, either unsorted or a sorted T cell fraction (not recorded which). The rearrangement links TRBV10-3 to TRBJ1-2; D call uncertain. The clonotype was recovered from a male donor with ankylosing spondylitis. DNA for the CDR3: TGTGCCATCAGCCCAACGGCTAACTATGGCTACACCTTC. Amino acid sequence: CAISPTANYGYTF.